This T cell receptor beta chain was obtained from a study of CD8 T cell repertoires and HIV-1 epitope variants. Background on the study: Tested: three Gag epitope families, Nef HW9 and YT9. Overall study findings and caveats: Nef KF9 drew about 5 clonotypes and HW9 one, without TAALDMSHF responses.

Regarding this clone: Antigen unknown.

Germline trimming cut 5 bases from V and 0 bases from J; bases unmatched to any gene: 10. The CDR3 runs 18 residues. The germline V gene encodes CDR1 LNHNV and CDR2 YYDKDF (reference sequence). Sequencing was performed with immunoSEQ multiplex PCR; in TCRdb, only in-frame clones are kept and a portion is missing. The table lists roughly 5,000 clones, around 73% of them singletons. Sequenced material: cultured CD8+ T cells derived from PBMCs. The chain joins TRBV15 to TRBJ2-6; 7 bases map to TRBD1. The sequence was collected from a male donor with HIV. For the CDR3, the DNA is TGTGCCACCAGCGGAATCGGACAGGAACTCTCTGGGGCCAACGTCCTGACTTTC. Protein product: CATSGIGQELSGANVLTF.